The clone carrying this T cell receptor (beta chain) has ten or more counts. Antigen: not known. V lost 0 bases to trimming and J lost 2 bases, with 11 bases between them. The CDR3 consists of 16 residues. Germline V CDR1 and CDR2: KGHSH, LQKENI. The sample comes from a study of T cells in Graves' hyperthyroidism and ophthalmopathy. Broader study findings: In blood, most of the thyroid clonotypes expanded above 0.001 were also present. Prediction of ophthalmopathy progression came a median roughly 6.4 months pre-onset.

RNA transcripts were the template for amplifying TCR beta CDR3 regions. A set of HTBI primers served as the primers for a first-round RT-PCR of the TCR CDR3. One entry per CDR3 protein, called by TCRdb with MiXCR from the multiplex PCR reads. The table lists 450,000 to 650,000 distinct CDR3 sequences, 11% to 15% of them singletons, with about 6.6% in the top ten. The chain recombines TRBV18 with TRBJ1-5; perhaps TRBD1 as D (5 bases). The receptor was isolated from a woman under 30 with Graves' ophthalmopathy. Sequencing input: blood. DNA of the CDR3: TGTGCCAGCTCACCACCGCTGGGGGAAGGCAATCAGCCCCAGCATTTT. As protein: CASSPPLGEGNQPQHF. The whole variable domain, filled in from reference TRBV18 and TRBJ1-5, reads NAGVMQNPRHLVRRRGQEARLRCSPMKGHSHVYWYRQLPEEGLKFMVYLQKENIIDESGMPKERFSAEFPKEGPSILRIQQVVRGDSAAYFCASSPPLGEGNQPQHFGDGTRLSIL.